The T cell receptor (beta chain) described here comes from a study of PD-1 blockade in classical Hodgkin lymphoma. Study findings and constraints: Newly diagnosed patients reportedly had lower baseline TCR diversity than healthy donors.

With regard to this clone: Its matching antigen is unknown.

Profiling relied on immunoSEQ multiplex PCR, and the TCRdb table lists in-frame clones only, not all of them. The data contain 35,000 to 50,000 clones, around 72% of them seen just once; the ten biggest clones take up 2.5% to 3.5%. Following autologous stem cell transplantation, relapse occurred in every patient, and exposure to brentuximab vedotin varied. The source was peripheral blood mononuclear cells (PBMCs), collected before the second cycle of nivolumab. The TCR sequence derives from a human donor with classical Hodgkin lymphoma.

In DNA form, the CDR3 reads TGTGCCAGCAGCAAAGCGGGCGGCCGCAGCAATCAGCCCCAGCATTTT. As protein: CASSKAGGRSNQPQHF. The chain uses TRBV21-1 and TRBJ1-5. TRBV21-1 is a pseudogene segment. The CDR3 has 16 amino acids.